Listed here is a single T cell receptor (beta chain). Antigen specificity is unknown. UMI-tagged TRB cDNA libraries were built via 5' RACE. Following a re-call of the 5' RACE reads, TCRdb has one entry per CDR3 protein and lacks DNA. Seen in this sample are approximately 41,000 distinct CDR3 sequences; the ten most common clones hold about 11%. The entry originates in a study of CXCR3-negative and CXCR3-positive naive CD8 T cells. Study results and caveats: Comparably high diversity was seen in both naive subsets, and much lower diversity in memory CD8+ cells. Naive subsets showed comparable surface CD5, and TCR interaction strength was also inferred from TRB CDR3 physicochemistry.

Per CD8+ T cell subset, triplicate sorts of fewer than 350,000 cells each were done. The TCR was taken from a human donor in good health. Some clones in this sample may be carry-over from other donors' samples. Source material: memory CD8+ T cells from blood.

The CDR3 loop reads CSANLAGRNNEQFF. The V call is TRBV20-1, the J call TRBJ2-1; TCRdb designates TRBD2, a call that cannot be tested without DNA. From germline, CDR1 is DFQATT and CDR2 SNEGSKA (reference sequence). The CDR3 totals 14 residues.